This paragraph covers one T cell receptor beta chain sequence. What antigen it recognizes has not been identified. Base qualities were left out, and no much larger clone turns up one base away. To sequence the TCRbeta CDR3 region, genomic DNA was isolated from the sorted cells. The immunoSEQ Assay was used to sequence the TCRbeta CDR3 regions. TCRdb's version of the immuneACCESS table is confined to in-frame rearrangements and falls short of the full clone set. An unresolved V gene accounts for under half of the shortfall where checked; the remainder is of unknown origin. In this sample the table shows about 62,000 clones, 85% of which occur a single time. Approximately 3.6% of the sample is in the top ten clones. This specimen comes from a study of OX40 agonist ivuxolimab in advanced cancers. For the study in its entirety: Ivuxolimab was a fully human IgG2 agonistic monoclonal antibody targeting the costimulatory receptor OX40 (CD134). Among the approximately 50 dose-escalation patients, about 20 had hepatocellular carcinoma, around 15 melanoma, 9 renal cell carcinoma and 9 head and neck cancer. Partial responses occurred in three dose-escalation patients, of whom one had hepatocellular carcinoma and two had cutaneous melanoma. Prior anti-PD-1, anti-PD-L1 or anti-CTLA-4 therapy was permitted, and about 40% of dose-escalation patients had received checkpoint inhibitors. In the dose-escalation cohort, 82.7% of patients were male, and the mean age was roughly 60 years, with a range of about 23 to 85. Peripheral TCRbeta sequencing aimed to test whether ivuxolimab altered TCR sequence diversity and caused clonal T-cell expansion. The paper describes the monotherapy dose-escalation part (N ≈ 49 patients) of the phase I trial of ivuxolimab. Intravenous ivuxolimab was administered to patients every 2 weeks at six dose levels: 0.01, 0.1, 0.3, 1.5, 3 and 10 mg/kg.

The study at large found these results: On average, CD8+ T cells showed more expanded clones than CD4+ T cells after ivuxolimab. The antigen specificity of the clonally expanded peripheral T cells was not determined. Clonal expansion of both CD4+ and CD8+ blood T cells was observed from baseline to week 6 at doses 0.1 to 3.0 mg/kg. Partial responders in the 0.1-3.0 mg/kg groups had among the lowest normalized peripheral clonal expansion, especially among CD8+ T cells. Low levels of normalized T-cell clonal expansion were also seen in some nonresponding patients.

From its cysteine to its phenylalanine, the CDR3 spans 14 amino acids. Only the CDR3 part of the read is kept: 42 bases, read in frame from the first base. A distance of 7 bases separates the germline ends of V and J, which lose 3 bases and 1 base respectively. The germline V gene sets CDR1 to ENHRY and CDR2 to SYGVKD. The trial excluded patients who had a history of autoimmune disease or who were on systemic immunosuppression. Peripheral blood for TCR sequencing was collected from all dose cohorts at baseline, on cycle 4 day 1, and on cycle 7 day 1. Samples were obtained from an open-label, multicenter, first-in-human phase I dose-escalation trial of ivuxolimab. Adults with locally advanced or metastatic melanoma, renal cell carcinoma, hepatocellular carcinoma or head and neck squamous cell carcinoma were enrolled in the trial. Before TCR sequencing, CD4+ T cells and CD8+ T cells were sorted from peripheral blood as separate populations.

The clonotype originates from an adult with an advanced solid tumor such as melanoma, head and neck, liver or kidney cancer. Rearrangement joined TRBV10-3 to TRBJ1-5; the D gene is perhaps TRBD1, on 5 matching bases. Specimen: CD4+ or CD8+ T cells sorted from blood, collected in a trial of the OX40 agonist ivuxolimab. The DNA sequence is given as TGTGCCATCAGTGAAGACAGAAGCAATCAGCCCCAGCATTTT. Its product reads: CAISEDRSNQPQHF.